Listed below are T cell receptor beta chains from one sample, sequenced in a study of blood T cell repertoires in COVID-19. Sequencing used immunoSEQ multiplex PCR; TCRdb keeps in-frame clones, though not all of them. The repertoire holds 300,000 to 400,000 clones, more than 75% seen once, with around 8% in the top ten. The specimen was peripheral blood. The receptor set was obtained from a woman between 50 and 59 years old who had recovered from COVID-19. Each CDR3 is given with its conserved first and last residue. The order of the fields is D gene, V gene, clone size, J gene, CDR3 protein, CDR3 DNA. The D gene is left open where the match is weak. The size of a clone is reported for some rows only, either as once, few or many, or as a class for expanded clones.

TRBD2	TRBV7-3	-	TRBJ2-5	CASSLGRAGETQYF	TGTGCCAGCAGCCTCGGGAGGGCCGGAGAGACCCAGTACTTC
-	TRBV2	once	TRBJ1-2	CASRAIGHSWSYTF	TGTGCCAGCAGAGCGATCGGACACTCCTGGAGCTACACCTTC
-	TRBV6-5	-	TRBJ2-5	CATQGGRQETQYF	TGTGCCACACAGGGGGGGAGACAAGAGACCCAGTACTTC
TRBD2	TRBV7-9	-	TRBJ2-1	CASSPVLGGPYNEQFF	TGTGCCAGCAGCCCAGTCCTGGGAGGGCCTTACAATGAGCAGTTCTTC
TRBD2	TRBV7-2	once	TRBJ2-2	CASSEVAGGAGELFF	TGTGCCAGCAGCGAGGTAGCGGGAGGGGCCGGGGAGCTGTTTTTT
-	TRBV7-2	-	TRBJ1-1	CASSFTGNTEAFF	TGTGCCAGCAGCTTTACGGGTAACACTGAAGCTTTCTTT
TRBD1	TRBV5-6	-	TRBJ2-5	CASSLDRAETQYF	TGTGCCAGCAGCCTTGACAGGGCGGAGACCCAGTACTTC
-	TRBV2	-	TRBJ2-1	CASRKRGTSLEQFF	TGTGCCAGCAGGAAAAGGGGAACTTCCCTCGAGCAGTTCTTC
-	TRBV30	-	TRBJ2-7	CAWSVEVRRATYEQYF	TGTGCCTGGAGTGTAGAAGTGCGCAGGGCAACCTACGAGCAGTACTTC
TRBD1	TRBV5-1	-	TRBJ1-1	CASSWGPGTGTNTEAFF	TGCGCCAGCAGCTGGGGTCCCGGGACAGGGACGAACACTGAAGCTTTCTTT
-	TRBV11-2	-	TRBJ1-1	CASSGLPNTEAFF	TGTGCCAGCTCCGGACTGCCGAACACTGAAGCTTTCTTT
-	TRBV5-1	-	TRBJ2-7	CASSNRVISGSDEQYF	TGCGCCAGCAGCAACAGAGTAATTTCGGGTAGCGACGAGCAGTACTTC
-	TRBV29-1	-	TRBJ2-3	CSVGQGRTDTQYF	TGCAGCGTTGGGCAGGGGCGGACAGATACGCAGTATTTT
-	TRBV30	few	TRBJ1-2	CAWRARRTGTHGYTF	TGTGCCTGGAGAGCCCGACGTACAGGGACCCATGGCTACACCTTC
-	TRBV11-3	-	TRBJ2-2	CASSLDGPKTGELFF	TGTGCCAGCAGCTTAGATGGGCCCAAAACCGGGGAGCTGTTTTTT
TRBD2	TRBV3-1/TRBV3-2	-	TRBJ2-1	CASSRKRTSGKANEQFF	TGTGCCAGCAGCCGAAAAAGGACTAGCGGGAAGGCCAATGAGCAGTTCTTC
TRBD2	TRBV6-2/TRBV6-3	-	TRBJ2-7	CASSYDGTSIGEQYF	TGTGCCAGCAGTTACGACGGGACTAGCATCGGCGAGCAGTACTTC
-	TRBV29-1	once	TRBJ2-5	CSGGTVQETQYF	TGCAGTGGGGGGACGGTCCAAGAGACCCAGTACTTC
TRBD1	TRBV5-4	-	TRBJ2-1	CASSTPDRGVNNEQFF	TGTGCCAGCAGCACACCCGACAGGGGGGTCAACAATGAGCAGTTCTTC
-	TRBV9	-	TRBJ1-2	CASSNTGQSRSGYTF	TGTGCCAGCAGCAATACAGGACAGAGTAGAAGTGGCTACACCTTC
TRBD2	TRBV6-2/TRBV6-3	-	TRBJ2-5	CASSYGTSGGAVRETQYF	TGTGCCAGCAGTTACGGGACTAGCGGGGGGGCCGTCCGGGAGACCCAGTACTTC
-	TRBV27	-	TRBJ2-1	CASRLGTRNEQFF	TGTGCCAGCAGACTCGGGACTCGCAATGAGCAGTTCTTC
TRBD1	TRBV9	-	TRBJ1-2	CASSPRDRGSFGYTF	TGTGCCAGCAGCCCGCGGGACAGGGGGTCTTTTGGCTACACCTTC
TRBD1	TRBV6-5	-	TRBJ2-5	CASSTTGKGTQYF	TGTGCCAGCAGTACGACAGGGAAGGGAACCCAGTACTTC